This T cell receptor (beta chain) comes out of a study of T-cell reconstitution after alpha-beta-depleted transplantation in children. Study findings and constraints: The study traced high day-60 TCRbeta diversity in some patients to surviving recipient T cells and thymic progenitors. Reportedly, alpha-beta T cells present about two months post-transplant originated from several hundred expanded clones of graft origin.

On this clonotype itself: The antigen is undetermined.

The ends were cut back, 0 bases at V and 0 bases at J, with 21 bases in the middle. CDR1 and CDR2 from the germline V gene are ENHRY and SYGVKD. The CDR3 extends over 20 amino acids. Molecular barcoding with unique molecular identifiers was used for the TCRbeta library. MiXCR was run by TCRdb on the PCR reads, yielding one entry per CDR3 protein. The data hold 500,000 to 750,000 distinct CDR3 sequences, with about an eighth observed a single time. The chain has TRBV10-3 and TRBJ2-1, with D maybe TRBD2 (6 bases). The clonotype originates from a male patient aged 5 to 17 who had a stem cell transplant for acute myeloid leukemia, so the T cells may come from the graft donor. Here the sequenced sample was PBMCs, mostly from graft donor cells, taken 360 days after TCRalphabeta/CD19-depleted stem cell transplant. The CDR3 reads CAISESWASEILSSYNEQFF. As DNA, the CDR3 is TGTGCCATCAGTGAGTCATGGGCTAGCGAAATACTAAGCTCCTACAATGAGCAGTTCTTC.